Below are 20 T cell receptor beta chains sequenced from a single sample in a study of tumor-infiltrating T cells and Merkel cell polyomavirus (dated 2017 in TCRdb). Broadly, across the study: CD8+ T cells specific for the Merkel cell polyomavirus KLL epitope were examined in Merkel cell carcinoma patients.

The library was built by means of the immunoSEQ multiplex PCR assay. TCRdb took over this immuneACCESS table, retaining in-frame rearrangements with V and J assigned. Such tables are incomplete; in checked studies, under half of the missing clones stem from an unresolved V gene, and the remainder is unexplained. The sample table lists under 30,000 clones, 87% of them with a count of one. Around 2.7% of the sample goes to the ten largest clones. All patients' tumors stained robustly positive for Merkel cell polyomavirus Large T antigen by immunohistochemistry. The specimen sequenced was lymph node tissue. These receptors came from a man aged 50 or older with Merkel cell carcinoma.

This rearrangement joins TRBV19 to TRBJ2-3, with a weak D call TRBD1 (5 bases). CDR3 length: 14 residues. V shed 6 bases and J shed 6 bases, with 16 bases lying between them. CDR1 and CDR2 (germline): LNHDA, SQIVND (reference sequence). CDR3 protein: CASRTPQGSDTQYF. CDR3 DNA sequence: TGTGCCAGTAGGACCCCCCAGGGCTCGGATACGCAGTATTTT.

The V call is TRBV7-9, the J call TRBJ2-1; the D gene is possibly TRBD1 (6 bases). With 5 bases removed from V and 0 bases from J, the gap between germline ends came to 14 bases. Looked up from germline, CDR1 is SEHNR and CDR2 is FQNEAQ (reference sequence). This CDR3 comprises 16 residues. CDR3 DNA sequence: TGTGCCAGCAGCCCCCGGACAGAGAGCTCCTACAATGAGCAGTTCTTC. It translates to CASSPRTESSYNEQFF.

This clone was recorded once. The chain carries TRBV6-1 and TRBJ2-3, with 7 positions matching TRBD1. Germline V gives CDR1 MNHNS, CDR2 SASEGT. The CDR3 length is 10 residues. Unmatched junction bases numbered 5, after V lost 9 bases and J lost 11 bases. The CDR3 spells CASRDSLQYF. CDR3 DNA: TGTGCCAGTCGGGACAGTCTGCAGTATTTT.

The V and J genes are TRBV7-2 and TRBJ2-1; D not certain. Trimming removed 5 bases at V and 4 bases at J, with 12 bases between. CDR3 length equals 14 residues. CDR1 and CDR2 from the germline V gene are SGHTA and FQGNSA. CDR3 loop: CASSLRLEYNEQFF. The CDR3 DNA reads as TGTGCCAGCAGCCTAAGACTGGAGTACAATGAGCAGTTCTTC.

J is TRBJ2-3 and V is TRBV28; 9 bases are shared with TRBD1. The V segment lost 7 bases and the J segment 2 bases; nucleotides outside the gene matches: 10. The CDR3 has 16 amino acids. Germline V gene sequence: CDR1 MDHEN, CDR2 SYDVKM. The CDR3 DNA is TGTGCCAGCACCACTACGGGACAGGGTATCACAGATACGCAGTATTTT. Amino acid sequence: CASTTTGQGITDTQYF.

The CDR3 nucleotides read TGTGCCAGTAGTATCACTAGCGGGAGACAGGTGACCCAGTACTTC. Encoded protein: CASSITSGRQVTQYF. This chain links TRBV19 with TRBJ2-5; TRBD2 aligns across 11 bases. The CDR3 has 15 amino acids. V was pared by 3 bases and J by 7 bases, with 7 bases of the junction left unmatched. Germline CDR1 is LNHDA and CDR2 is SQIVND (reference sequence).

This clone was counted between two and nine times. The chain has TRBV5-4 and TRBJ2-7, with TRBD1 matching over 9 bases. CDR3 length equals 15 residues. V dropped 4 bases and J dropped 0; count of bases not matched to a gene: 5. Germline CDR1 SGHNT, CDR2 YYREEE (reference sequence). The CDR3 sequence: CASSLGQGSSYEQYF. The CDR3 DNA reads as TGTGCCAGCAGCCTCGGACAGGGGAGCTCCTACGAGCAGTACTTC.

The chain has TRBV9 and TRBJ2-1, with D perhaps matching TRBD2 (5 bases). V was shortened by 3 bases and J by 4 bases, with 8 bases between the two germline ends. CDR1 is SGDLS and CDR2 is YYNGEE in the germline V gene. The CDR3 length is 13 residues. The CDR3 is CASSAPGYNEQFF. The CDR3, as DNA: TGTGCCAGCAGCGCCCCGGGATACAATGAGCAGTTCTTC.

The chain links TRBV6-1 to TRBJ1-3; TRBD1 matches at 11 bases. This CDR3 region has 15 residues. V was clipped by 10 bases and J by 0 bases; unmatched bases: 5. CDR1 and CDR2 from the germline V gene are MNHNS and SASEGT. CDR3 in amino acids: CATRTGGSSGNTIYF. CDR3 coding DNA: TGTGCCACTCGGACAGGGGGCTCCTCTGGAAACACCATATATTTT.

The chain links TRBV7-8 to TRBJ2-3, with D possibly TRBD1 on 5 matching bases. V was clipped by 1 base and J by 4 bases, with 12 bases between them. The CDR3 consists of 15 residues. Germline V lookup: CDR1 SGHVS, CDR2 FQNEAQ. The CDR3: CASSLGQLRADTQYF. CDR3 nucleotide sequence: TGTGCCAGCAGCTTAGGACAGCTTAGAGCAGATACGCAGTATTTT. The entire variable domain, with the rest obtained from reference TRBV7-8 and TRBJ2-3, is as follows: GAGVSQSPRYKVAKRGQDVALRCDPISGHVSLFWYQQALGQGPEFLTYFQNEAQLDKSGLPSDRFFAERPEGSVSTLKIQRTQQEDSAVYLCASSLGQLRADTQYFGPGTRLTVL.

V is TRBV5-4 and J is TRBJ2-7; TRBD2 aligns across 10 bases. V was clipped by 0 bases and J by 5 bases; unmatched bases: 8. The length of the CDR3 is 16 residues. The germline V gene encodes CDR1 SGHNT and CDR2 YYREEE (reference sequence). In DNA, the CDR3 is TGTGCCAGCAGCTTGGCCGGGCTAGCGGGAGACCACGAGCAGTACTTC. Protein: CASSLAGLAGDHEQYF.

The rearrangement links TRBV5-1 to TRBJ2-2; 7 nucleotides agree with TRBD2. Germline lookup yields CDR1 SGHRS and CDR2 YFSETQ. The CDR3 runs to 16 residues. V lost 5 bases to trimming and J lost 4 bases; unmatched junction nucleotides: 11. CDR3 DNA: TGCGCCAGCAGGGATCGCGGGGGACCGACCACCGGGGAGCTGTTTTTT. Residues: CASRDRGGPTTGELFF.

The rearrangement joins TRBV28 to TRBJ1-2; 7 bases are a match to TRBD1. Germline V gene lookup returns CDR1 MDHEN and CDR2 SYDVKM. The CDR3 is made up of 16 amino acids. Germline trimming cut 1 base from V and 5 bases from J; bases unmatched to any gene: 10. In DNA form, the CDR3 reads TGTGCCAGCAGTTTATACTGTCAGGGGGTATGTTATGGCTACACCTTC. It translates to CASSLYCQGVCYGYTF.

The V call is TRBV7-9, the J call TRBJ1-3; 7 bases are a match to TRBD1. The V and J ends lost 1 base and 3 bases, in that order; junction bases with no gene match: 6. This CDR3 has 16 amino acids. In germline, CDR1 is SEHNR, CDR2 FQNEAQ (reference sequence). CDR3 bases: TGTGCCAGCAGCTTAGATCTACAGGGGATTGGAAACACCATATATTTT. Its protein product is CASSLDLQGIGNTIYF.

V usage is TRBV19 and J usage is TRBJ1-5, with TRBD1 identical over 9 bases. The CDR3 consists of 15 residues. Germline V lookup: CDR1 LNHDA, CDR2 SQIVND (reference sequence). The V and J ends lost 1 base and 6 bases, in that order; junction bases with no gene match: 4. CDR3 coding DNA: TGTGCCAGTAGTATAGCCGGGACAGGGATTCAGCCCCAGCATTTT. Its translation is CASSIAGTGIQPQHF.

The rearrangement joins TRBV13 to TRBJ2-7, with D possibly being TRBD2 (5 bases). CDR1 is PRHDT, CDR2 FYEKMQ, per germline (reference sequence). Deletions cut 2 bases from V and 7 bases from J, with 9 bases between. The CDR3 length is 12 residues. The CDR3 nucleotides are TGTGCCAGCAGCTTAAATCCGGGAGAGCAGTACTTC. Translating it yields CASSLNPGEQYF.

This chain links TRBV6-5 with TRBJ1-1, with D tentatively TRBD1 (6 bases). Germline CDR1 and CDR2: MNHEY and SVGAGI. V was clipped by 6 bases and J by 5 bases, with 13 bases between them. This CDR3 spans 13 amino acids. The CDR3 DNA follows: TGTGCCAGCAGACAGGGTCGAAGGACTGAAGCTTTCTTT. This translates into CASRQGRRTEAFF.

The CDR3, as DNA: TGTGCCAGGCCGGGGGATGCTGAAGCTTTCTTT. Translating it yields CARPGDAEAFF. V and J are TRBV6-5 and TRBJ1-1; possibly TRBD1 for D (5 bases). Germline assignment: CDR1 MNHEY and CDR2 SVGAGI. CDR3 size: 11 residues. The V gene lost 9 bases and the J gene lost 6 bases, with 11 bases spanning the gap.

CDR3 DNA sequence: TGTGCCAGTATAAGGACTAGCGGGGGGTTTGGCGGGGAGCTGTTTTTT. This encodes CASIRTSGGFGGELFF. The chain joins TRBV19 to TRBJ2-2, with 14 bases fitting TRBD2. Germline assignment: CDR1 LNHDA and CDR2 SQIVND (reference sequence). There are 16 residues in the CDR3. V was pared by 7 bases and J by 7 bases, with 8 bases of the junction left unmatched.

The CDR3 protein is CASRSFLGRRAGYTF. For the CDR3, the DNA is TGTGCCAGCAGGTCCTTTTTGGGAAGGAGGGCTGGCTACACCTTC. V usage is TRBV27 and J usage is TRBJ1-2; no definite D call. Germline V gene sequence: CDR1 MNHEY, CDR2 SMNVEV (reference sequence). The CDR3 spans 15 residues. V was clipped by 6 bases and J by 7 bases, with 21 bases between them.